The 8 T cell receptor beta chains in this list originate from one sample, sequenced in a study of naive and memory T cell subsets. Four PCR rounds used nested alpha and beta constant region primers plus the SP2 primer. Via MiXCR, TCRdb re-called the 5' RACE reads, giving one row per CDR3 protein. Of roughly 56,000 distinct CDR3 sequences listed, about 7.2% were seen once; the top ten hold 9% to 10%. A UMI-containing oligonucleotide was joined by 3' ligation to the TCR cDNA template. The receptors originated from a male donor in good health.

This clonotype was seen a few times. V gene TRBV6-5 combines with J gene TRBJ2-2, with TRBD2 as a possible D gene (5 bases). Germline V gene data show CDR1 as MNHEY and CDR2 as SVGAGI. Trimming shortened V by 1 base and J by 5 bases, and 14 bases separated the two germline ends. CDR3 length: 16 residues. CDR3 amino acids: CASSYLTGGPTGELFF. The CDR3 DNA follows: TGTGCCAGCAGTTACTTGACCGGAGGACCTACCGGGGAGCTGTTTTTT.

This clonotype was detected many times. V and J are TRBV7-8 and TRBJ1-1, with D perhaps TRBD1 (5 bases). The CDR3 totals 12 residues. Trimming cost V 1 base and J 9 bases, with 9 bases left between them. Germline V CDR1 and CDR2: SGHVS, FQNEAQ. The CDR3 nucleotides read TGTGCCAGCAGCTTAGTAGGGACTCAAGCTTTCTTT. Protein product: CASSLVGTQAFF. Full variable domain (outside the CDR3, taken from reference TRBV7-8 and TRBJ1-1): GAGVSQSPRYKVAKRGQDVALRCDPISGHVSLFWYQQALGQGPEFLTYFQNEAQLDKSGLPSDRFFAERPEGSVSTLKIQRTQQEDSAVYLCASSLVGTQAFFGQGTRLTVV.

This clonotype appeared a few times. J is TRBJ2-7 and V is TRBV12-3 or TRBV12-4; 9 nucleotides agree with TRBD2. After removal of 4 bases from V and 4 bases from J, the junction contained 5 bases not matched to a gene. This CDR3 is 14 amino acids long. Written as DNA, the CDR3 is TGTGCCAGCAGTTCCGGGACTAGCCAATACGAGCAGTACTTC. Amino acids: CASSSGTSQYEQYF.

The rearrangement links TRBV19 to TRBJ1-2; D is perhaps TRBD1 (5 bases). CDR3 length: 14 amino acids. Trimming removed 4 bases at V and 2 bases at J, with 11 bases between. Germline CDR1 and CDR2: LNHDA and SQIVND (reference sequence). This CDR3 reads CASSTGLGNYGYTF. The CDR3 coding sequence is TGTGCCAGTAGTACGGGACTGGGAAACTATGGCTACACCTTC.

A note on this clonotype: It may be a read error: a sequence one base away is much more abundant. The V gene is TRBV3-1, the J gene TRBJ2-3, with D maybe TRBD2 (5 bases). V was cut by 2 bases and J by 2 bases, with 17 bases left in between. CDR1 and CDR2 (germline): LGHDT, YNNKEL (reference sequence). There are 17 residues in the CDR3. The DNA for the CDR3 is TGTGCCAGCAGCCAAACCCCTAGCTGGGTACTCACAGATACGCAGTATTTT. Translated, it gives CASSQTPSWVLTDTQYF.

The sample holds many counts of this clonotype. In nucleotides, the CDR3 is TGTGCCAGCAGCTTAGTTCGGGAACGGCAGTACTTC. Translating gives CASSLVRERQYF. The rearrangement links TRBV7-9 to TRBJ2-7; D might be TRBD2 (5 bases). The CDR3 has 12 amino acids. The germline gives CDR1 SEHNR, CDR2 FQNEAQ (reference sequence). V lost 1 base to trimming and J lost 9 bases, with 10 bases between them.

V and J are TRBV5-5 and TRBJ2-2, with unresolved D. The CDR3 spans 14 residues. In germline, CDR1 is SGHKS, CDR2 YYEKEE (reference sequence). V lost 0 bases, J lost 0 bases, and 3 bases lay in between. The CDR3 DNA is TGTGCCAGCAGCTTGGGACCGAACACCGGGGAGCTGTTTTTT. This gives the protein CASSLGPNTGELFF.

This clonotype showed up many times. CDR3 bases: TGTGCCAGCAGCTTAACGTTTGGAGTCACTGAAGCTTTCTTT. Its protein product is CASSLTFGVTEAFF. The gene calls are TRBV7-6 and TRBJ1-1; no clear D gene. Between the trimmed V and J ends, which lost 2 bases and 4 bases, there was a span of 11 bases. CDR1 SGHVS and CDR2 FNYEAQ come from the germline V gene. The CDR3 has 14 amino acids.